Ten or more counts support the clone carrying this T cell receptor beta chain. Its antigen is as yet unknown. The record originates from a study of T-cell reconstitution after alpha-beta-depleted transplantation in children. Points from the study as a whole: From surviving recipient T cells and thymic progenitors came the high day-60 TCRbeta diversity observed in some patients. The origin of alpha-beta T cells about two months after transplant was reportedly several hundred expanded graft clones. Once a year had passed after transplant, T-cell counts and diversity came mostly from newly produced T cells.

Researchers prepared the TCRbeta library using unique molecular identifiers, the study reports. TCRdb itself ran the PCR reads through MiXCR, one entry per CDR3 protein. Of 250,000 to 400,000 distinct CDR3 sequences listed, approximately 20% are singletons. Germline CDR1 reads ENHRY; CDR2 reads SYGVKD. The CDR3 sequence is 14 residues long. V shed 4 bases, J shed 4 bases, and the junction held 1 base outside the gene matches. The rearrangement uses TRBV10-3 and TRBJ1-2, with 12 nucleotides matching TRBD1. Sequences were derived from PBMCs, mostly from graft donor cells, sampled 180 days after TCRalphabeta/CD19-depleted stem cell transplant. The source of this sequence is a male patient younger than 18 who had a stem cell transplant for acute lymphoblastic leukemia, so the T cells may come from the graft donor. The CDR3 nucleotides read TGTGCCATCAGTGCGGGACAGGGGGCCTATGGCTACACCTTC. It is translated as CAISAGQGAYGYTF.